Described below is a single TCR beta chain sequence and its context. Its target is unknown. It was by quantitative 5'-RACE with molecular barcodes that TCR beta libraries were made. TCRdb ran MiXCR on the 5' RACE reads and lists one entry per CDR3 protein. The profile shows hundreds of thousands of distinct CDR3 sequences, 30% to 40% of them singletons. The data are from a study of CD8 T cells in ankylosing spondylitis. The V and J ends lost 7 bases and 5 bases respectively, with 14 bases between them. CDR3 length equals 13 residues. From germline, CDR1 is MNHNY and CDR2 SVGAGI (reference sequence). Findings and caveats of the study: In the blood and synovial fluid of reactive arthritis, some motif variants had been previously reported. Characteristic of ankylosing spondylitis blood, it appeared, was a TCR beta motif comprising roughly 8 highly homologous variants. Disease-linked clones reportedly concentrated significantly in matched ankylosing spondylitis synovial fluid.

Sequencing was performed on blood, either unsorted or a sorted T cell fraction (not recorded which). The source is a male donor with ankylosing spondylitis or in good health (not recorded which). The chain carries TRBV6-6 and TRBJ1-1, with D uncertain. As DNA, the CDR3 is TGTGCCAGCATTTCTATACTGGGGACTGAAGCTTTCTTT. It is translated as CASISILGTEAFF.